The 12 T cell receptor beta chains given below trace back to one sample, sequenced in a study of sequential checkpoint blockade in melanoma. The repertoire was sequenced with immunoSEQ multiplex PCR; TCRdb's copy has only in-frame clones and lacks some. The sample includes about 16,000 clones, about 92% of them seen just once. Documented treatment: randomized to nivolumab then ipilimumab (arm A) or the reverse (arm B). Material: CD8+ T cells sorted from blood (inferred from file names), obtained from a patient given nivolumab and ipilimumab in sequence. These receptors were taken from a human donor with melanoma.

V and J are TRBV28 and TRBJ1-1; D unclear. Germline CDR1 is MDHEN and CDR2 is SYDVKM. The ends were cut back, 3 bases at V and 12 bases at J, with 8 bases in the middle. The CDR3 is 10 residues long. The chain's CDR3 is CASSFVRTFF. DNA of the CDR3: TGTGCCAGCAGTTTTGTGAGAACTTTCTTT.

The chain uses TRBV2 and TRBJ1-2, with TRBD1 matching 7 bases. V was clipped by 6 bases and J by 4 bases; unmatched bases: 5. This CDR3 region has 13 residues. Germline CDR1 is SNHLY and CDR2 is FYNNEI. The CDR3 spells CASSAGGGYGYTF. The CDR3 bases are TGTGCCAGCAGCGCAGGGGGTGGCTATGGCTACACCTTC.

This chain links TRBV7-3 with TRBJ2-7; 7 bases are a match to TRBD1. The V gene's germline CDR1 is SGHTA and CDR2 FQGTGA. This CDR3 is 15 amino acids long. V lost 5 bases and J lost 0; bases outside the gene matches: 7. In DNA, the CDR3 is TGTGCCAGCAGCCCGACCGGGACAGCCTCCTACGAGCAGTACTTC. This translates into CASSPTGTASYEQYF.

The J gene is TRBJ2-7, the V gene TRBV19; 8 bases are a match to TRBD2. CDR1 LNHDA and CDR2 SQIVND come from the germline V gene (reference sequence). The CDR3 has 15 residues. Trimming took 5 bases from V and 2 from J; bases not matched to a gene: 8. The CDR3 DNA follows: TGTGCCAGTAGTCCGAGCGGGAGTATAACCTACGAGCAGTACTTC. It is translated as CASSPSGSITYEQYF.

V is TRBV19 and J is TRBJ1-1; D gene unclear. This CDR3 has 12 amino acids. Germline V gene sequence: CDR1 LNHDA, CDR2 SQIVND (reference sequence). Trimming took 3 bases from V and 1 from J, leaving 3 bases between them. The CDR3 DNA reads as TGTGCCAGTAGTATCGGGAACACTGAAGCTTTCTTT. Translated: CASSIGNTEAFF. The whole variable domain, remainder taken from reference TRBV19 and TRBJ1-1, is DGGITQSPKYLFRKEGQNVTLSCEQNLNHDAMYWYRQDPGQGLRLIYYSQIVNDFQKGDIAEGYSVSREKKESFPLTVTSAQKNPTAFYLCASSIGNTEAFFGQGTRLTVV.

The V call is TRBV5-4, the J call TRBJ2-5; 10 bases fit TRBD2. Judging by the DNA end, TRBJ2-7 fits better; the J call may be wrong. Germline V gene sequence: CDR1 SGHNT, CDR2 YYREEE (reference sequence). This CDR3 spans 15 amino acids. The CDR3 DNA is TGTGCCAGCAGCTTGGGGCTAGCGGGAGTTGACGAGCAGTACTTC. Encoded protein: CASSLGLAGVDEQYF.

The chain is built from TRBV27 and TRBJ1-2; 8 nucleotides agree with TRBD1. Germline CDR1 MNHEY, CDR2 SMNVEV (reference sequence). J gave up 6 bases and V 2 bases, and 2 bases lay outside the gene matches. The CDR3 is made up of 13 amino acids. This chain's CDR3 is CASSLGGQDGYTF. CDR3 DNA: TGTGCCAGCAGTTTAGGGGGACAGGATGGCTACACCTTC.

This chain's CDR3 is CASSERDSGSYEQYV. The CDR3 DNA follows: TGTGCCAGCAGTGAACGGGACAGCGGCTCCTACGAGCAGTACGTC. The V and J genes are TRBV6-4 and TRBJ2-7; 7 nucleotides align to TRBD1. Germline CDR1 and CDR2: MRHNA and SNTAGT. V trimming: 3 bases; J trimming: 0 bases; junction bases outside the gene matches: 5. This CDR3 is built from 15 residues.

This rearrangement joins TRBV29-1 to TRBJ1-2; D not resolved. V was trimmed by 7 bases and J by 2 bases, leaving 14 bases between them. The CDR3 sequence is 13 residues long. CDR1 and CDR2 (germline): SQVTM, ANQGSEA. The CDR3 sequence: CSAAGIPNYGYTF. The CDR3 DNA is TGCAGCGCCGCCGGGATCCCAAACTATGGCTACACCTTC.

V and J are TRBV19 and TRBJ1-2, with 9 bases identical to TRBD1. Germline CDR1 reads LNHDA; CDR2 reads SQIVND (reference sequence). V lost 6 bases to trimming and J lost 7 bases; unmatched junction nucleotides: 9. This CDR3 spans 14 amino acids. The CDR3 DNA follows: TGTGCCAGTAGCCCGGGACAGGGTAGCGCTGGCTACACCTTC. Protein product: CASSPGQGSAGYTF. The full variable domain, its missing parts supplied by reference TRBV19 and TRBJ1-2, is DGGITQSPKYLFRKEGQNVTLSCEQNLNHDAMYWYRQDPGQGLRLIYYSQIVNDFQKGDIAEGYSVSREKKESFPLTVTSAQKNPTAFYLCASSPGQGSAGYTFGSGTRLTVV.

This sequence joins TRBV19 and TRBJ1-2; D gene unclear. Per germline, CDR1 LNHDA and CDR2 SQIVND (reference sequence). CDR3 length: 12 residues. V dropped 1 base and J dropped 13 bases, with 13 bases sitting between them. This CDR3 is CASSIGTVKFTF. The CDR3 DNA is TGTGCCAGTAGTATAGGAACAGTTAAGTTCACCTTC.

This chain connects TRBV2 to TRBJ2-2, with 8 bases aligning to TRBD1. Trimming took 7 bases from V and 8 from J; bases not matched to a gene: 9. The CDR3 is made up of 14 amino acids. Germline V lookup: CDR1 SNHLY, CDR2 FYNNEI. For the CDR3, the DNA is TGTGCCAGCAACACGGACAGGGATGAGGGGGAGCTGTTTTTT. Translated: CASNTDRDEGELFF.